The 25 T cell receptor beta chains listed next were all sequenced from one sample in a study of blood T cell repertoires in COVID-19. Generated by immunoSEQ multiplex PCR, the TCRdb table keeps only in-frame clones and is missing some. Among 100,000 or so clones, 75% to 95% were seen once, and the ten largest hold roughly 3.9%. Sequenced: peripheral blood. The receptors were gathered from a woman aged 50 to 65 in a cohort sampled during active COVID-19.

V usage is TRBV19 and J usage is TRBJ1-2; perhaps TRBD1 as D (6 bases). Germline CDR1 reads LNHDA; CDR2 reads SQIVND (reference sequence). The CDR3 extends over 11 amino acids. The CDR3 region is CAAGANYGYTF. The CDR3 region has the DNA TGTGCGGCAGGGGCTAACTATGGCTACACCTTC. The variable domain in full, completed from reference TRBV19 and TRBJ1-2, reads DGGITQSPKYLFRKEGQNVTLSCEQNLNHDAMYWYRQDPGQGLRLIYYSQIVNDFQKGDIAEGYSVSREKKESFPLTVTSAQKNPTAFYLCAAGANYGYTFGSGTRLTVV.

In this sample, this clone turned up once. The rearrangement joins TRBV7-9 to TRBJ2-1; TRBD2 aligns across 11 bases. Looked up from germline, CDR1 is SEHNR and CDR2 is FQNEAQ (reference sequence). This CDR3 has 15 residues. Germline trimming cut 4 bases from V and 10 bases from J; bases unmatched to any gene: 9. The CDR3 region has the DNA TGTGCCAGCAGCTCGGGACTAGCGGTACTCGACGAGCAGTTCTTC. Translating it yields CASSSGLAVLDEQFF.

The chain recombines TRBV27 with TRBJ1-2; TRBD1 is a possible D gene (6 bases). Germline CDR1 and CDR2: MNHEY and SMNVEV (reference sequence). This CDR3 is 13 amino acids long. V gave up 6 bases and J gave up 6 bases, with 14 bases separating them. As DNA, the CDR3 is TGTGCCAGCAGCCAAGCCAACAGGGATGGCTACACCTTC. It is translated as CASSQANRDGYTF.

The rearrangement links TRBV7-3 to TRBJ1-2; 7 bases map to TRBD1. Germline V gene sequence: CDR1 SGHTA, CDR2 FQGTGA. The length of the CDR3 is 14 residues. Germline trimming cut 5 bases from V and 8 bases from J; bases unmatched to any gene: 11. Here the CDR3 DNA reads TGTGCCAGCAGCCCTAACGTGGCAGGGGGAGGCTACACCTTC. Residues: CASSPNVAGGGYTF.

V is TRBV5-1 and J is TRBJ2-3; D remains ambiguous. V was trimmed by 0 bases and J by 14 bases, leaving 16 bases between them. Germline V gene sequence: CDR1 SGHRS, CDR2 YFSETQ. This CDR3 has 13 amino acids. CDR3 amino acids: CASSLESGPRWYF. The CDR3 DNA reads TGCGCCAGCAGCTTGGAATCTGGGCCAAGGTGGTATTTT. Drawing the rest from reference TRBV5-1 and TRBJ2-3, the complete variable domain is KAGVTQTPRYLIKTRGQQVTLSCSPISGHRSVSWYQQTPGQGLQFLFEYFSETQRNKGNFPGRFSGRQFSNSRSEMNVSTLELGDSALYLCASSLESGPRWYFGPGTRLTVL.

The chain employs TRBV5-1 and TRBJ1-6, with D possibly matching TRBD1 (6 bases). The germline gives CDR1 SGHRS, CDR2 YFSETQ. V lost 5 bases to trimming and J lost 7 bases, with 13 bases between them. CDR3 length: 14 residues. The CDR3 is CASSPGQPNSPLHF. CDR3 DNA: TGCGCCAGCAGTCCTGGACAGCCAAATTCACCCCTCCACTTT.

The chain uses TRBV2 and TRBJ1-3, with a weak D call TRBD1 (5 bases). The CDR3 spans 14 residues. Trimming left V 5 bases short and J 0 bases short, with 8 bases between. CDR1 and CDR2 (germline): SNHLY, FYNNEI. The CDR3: CASSLDTSGNTIYF. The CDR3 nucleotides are TGTGCCAGCAGTCTGGACACCTCTGGAAACACCATATATTTT.

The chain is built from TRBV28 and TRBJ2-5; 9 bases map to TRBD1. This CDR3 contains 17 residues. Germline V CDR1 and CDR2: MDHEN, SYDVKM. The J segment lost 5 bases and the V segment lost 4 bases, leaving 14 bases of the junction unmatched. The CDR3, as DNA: TGTGCCAGCAGTTCCGACGTGAAACAGGGGGCGGGGGAGACCCAGTACTTC. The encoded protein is CASSSDVKQGAGETQYF.

The CDR3 DNA reads as TGCGCCAGCAGCTCACCGGGACAGGGCACTGGGGCCAACGTCCTGACTTTC. Amino acids: CASSSPGQGTGANVLTF. The chain links TRBV5-1 to TRBJ2-6, with 9 bases matching TRBD1. Germline V gives CDR1 SGHRS, CDR2 YFSETQ. There are 17 residues in the CDR3. J lost 2 bases, V lost 3 bases, and 6 bases had no gene match.

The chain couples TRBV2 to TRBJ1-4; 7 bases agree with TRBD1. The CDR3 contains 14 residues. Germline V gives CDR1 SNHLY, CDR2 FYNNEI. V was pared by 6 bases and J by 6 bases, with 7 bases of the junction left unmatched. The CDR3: CASSQQGRHEKLFF. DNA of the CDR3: TGTGCCAGCAGCCAACAGGGGAGGCATGAAAAACTGTTTTTT.

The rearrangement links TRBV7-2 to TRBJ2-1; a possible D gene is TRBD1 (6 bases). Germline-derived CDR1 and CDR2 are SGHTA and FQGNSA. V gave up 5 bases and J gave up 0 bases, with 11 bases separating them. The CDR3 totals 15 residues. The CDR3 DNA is TGTGCCAGCAGCCCGGACAGTAGCTCCTACAATGAGCAGTTCTTC. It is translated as CASSPDSSSYNEQFF.

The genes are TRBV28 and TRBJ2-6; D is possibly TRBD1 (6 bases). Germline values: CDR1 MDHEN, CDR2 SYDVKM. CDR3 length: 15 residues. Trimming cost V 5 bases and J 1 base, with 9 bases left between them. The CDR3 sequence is CASSPTGSGANVLTF. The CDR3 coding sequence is TGTGCCAGCAGTCCAACAGGGTCTGGGGCCAACGTCCTGACTTTC. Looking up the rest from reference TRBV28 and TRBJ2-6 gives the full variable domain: DVKVTQSSRYLVKRTGEKVFLECVQDMDHENMFWYRQDPGLGLRLIYFSYDVKMKEKGDIPEGYSVSREKKERFSLILESASTNQTSMYLCASSPTGSGANVLTFGAGSRLTVL.

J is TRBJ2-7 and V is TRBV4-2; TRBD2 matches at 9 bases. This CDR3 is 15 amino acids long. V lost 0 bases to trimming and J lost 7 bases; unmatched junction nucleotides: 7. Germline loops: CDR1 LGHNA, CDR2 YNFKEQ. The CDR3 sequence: CASSQEAGGPDEQYF. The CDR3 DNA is TGTGCCAGCAGCCAAGAGGCGGGAGGGCCGGATGAGCAGTACTTC.

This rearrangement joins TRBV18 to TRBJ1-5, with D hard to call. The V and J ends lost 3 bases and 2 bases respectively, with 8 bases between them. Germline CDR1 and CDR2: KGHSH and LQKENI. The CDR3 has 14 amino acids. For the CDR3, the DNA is TGTGCCAGCTCACCTCAGCGAGGCAATCAGCCCCAGCATTTT. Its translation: CASSPQRGNQPQHF.

The CDR3 region has the DNA TGTGCCAGCAGCCCCCAACCGACACTTAGAGTCTCTGGGGCCAACGTCCTGACTTTC. Amino acids: CASSPQPTLRVSGANVLTF. The V gene is TRBV7-8, the J gene TRBJ2-6, with unresolved D. The ends were cut back, 5 bases at V and 0 bases at J, with 20 bases in the middle. The CDR3 sequence is 19 residues long. CDR1 is SGHVS, CDR2 FQNEAQ, per germline.

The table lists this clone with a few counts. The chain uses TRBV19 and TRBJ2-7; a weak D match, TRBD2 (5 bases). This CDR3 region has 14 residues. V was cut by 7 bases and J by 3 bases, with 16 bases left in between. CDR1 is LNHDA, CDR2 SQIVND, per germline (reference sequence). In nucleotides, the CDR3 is TGTGCCAGTAAGGAGGATACGAGTCACTACGAGCAGTACTTC. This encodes CASKEDTSHYEQYF.

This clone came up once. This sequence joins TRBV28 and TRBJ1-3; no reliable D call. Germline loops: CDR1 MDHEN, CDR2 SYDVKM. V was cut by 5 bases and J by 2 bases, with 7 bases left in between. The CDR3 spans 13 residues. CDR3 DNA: TGTGCCAGCAGTCCTCCCCCTGGAAACACCATATATTTT. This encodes CASSPPPGNTIYF. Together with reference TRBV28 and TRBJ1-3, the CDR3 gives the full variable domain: DVKVTQSSRYLVKRTGEKVFLECVQDMDHENMFWYRQDPGLGLRLIYFSYDVKMKEKGDIPEGYSVSREKKERFSLILESASTNQTSMYLCASSPPPGNTIYFGEGSWLTVV.

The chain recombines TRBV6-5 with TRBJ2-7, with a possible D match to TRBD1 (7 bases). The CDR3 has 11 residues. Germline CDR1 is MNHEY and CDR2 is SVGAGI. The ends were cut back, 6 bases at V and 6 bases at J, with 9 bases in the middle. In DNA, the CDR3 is TGTGCCAGCAGCCAGGGGGGCGAGCAGTACTTC. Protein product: CASSQGGEQYF.

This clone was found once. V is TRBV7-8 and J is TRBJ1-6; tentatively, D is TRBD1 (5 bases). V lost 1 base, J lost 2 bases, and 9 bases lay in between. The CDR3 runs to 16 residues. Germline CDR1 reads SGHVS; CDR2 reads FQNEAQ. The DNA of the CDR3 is TGTGCCAGCAGCTTAGGGGGGGGACCCTATAATTCACCCCTCCACTTT. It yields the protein CASSLGGGPYNSPLHF. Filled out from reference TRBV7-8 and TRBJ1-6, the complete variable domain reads GAGVSQSPRYKVAKRGQDVALRCDPISGHVSLFWYQQALGQGPEFLTYFQNEAQLDKSGLPSDRFFAERPEGSVSTLKIQRTQQEDSAVYLCASSLGGGPYNSPLHFGNGTRLTVT.

CDR3 DNA: TGTGCCAGCAGGAGGGGTAGCGGGAGGTCTAGCTCCTACGAGCAGTACTTC. This gives the protein CASRRGSGRSSSYEQYF. The chain recombines TRBV2 with TRBJ2-7, with 10 bases aligning to TRBD2. This CDR3 spans 17 amino acids. From germline, CDR1 is SNHLY and CDR2 FYNNEI. J lost 0 bases, V lost 6 bases, and 11 bases had no gene match. The full variable domain, in which reference TRBV2 and TRBJ2-7 provide the parts outside the CDR3, is EPEVTQTPSHQVTQMGQEVILRCVPISNHLYFYWYRQILGQKVEFLVSFYNNEISEKSEIFDDQFSVERPDGSNFTLKIRSTKLEDSAMYFCASRRGSGRSSSYEQYFGPGTRLTVT.

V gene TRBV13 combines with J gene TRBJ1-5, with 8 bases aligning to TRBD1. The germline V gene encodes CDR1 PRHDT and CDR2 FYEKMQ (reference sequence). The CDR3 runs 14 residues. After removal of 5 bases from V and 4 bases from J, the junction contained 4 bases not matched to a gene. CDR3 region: CASSLRQGNQPQHF. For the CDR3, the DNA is TGTGCCAGCAGCCTTCGACAGGGGAATCAGCCCCAGCATTTT.

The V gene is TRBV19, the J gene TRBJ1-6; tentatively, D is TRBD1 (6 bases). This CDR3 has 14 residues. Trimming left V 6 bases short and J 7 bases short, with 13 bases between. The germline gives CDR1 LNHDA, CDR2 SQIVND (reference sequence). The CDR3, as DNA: TGTGCCAGTAGGATCGGCCAGGGGAATTCACCCCTCCACTTT. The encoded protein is CASRIGQGNSPLHF.

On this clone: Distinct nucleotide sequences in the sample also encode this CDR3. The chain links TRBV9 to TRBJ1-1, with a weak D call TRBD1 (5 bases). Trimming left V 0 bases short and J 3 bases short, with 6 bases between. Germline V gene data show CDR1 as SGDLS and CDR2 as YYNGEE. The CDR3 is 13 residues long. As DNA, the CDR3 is TGTGCCAGCAGCGTAGCGGGGGACACTGAAGCTTTCTTT. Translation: CASSVAGDTEAFF.

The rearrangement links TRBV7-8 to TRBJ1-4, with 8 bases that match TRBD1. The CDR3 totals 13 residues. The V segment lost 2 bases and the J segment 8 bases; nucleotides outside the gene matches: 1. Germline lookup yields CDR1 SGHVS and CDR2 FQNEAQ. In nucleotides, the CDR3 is TGTGCCAGCAGCTTATACAGGGGGGAAAAACTGTTTTTT. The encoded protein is CASSLYRGEKLFF.

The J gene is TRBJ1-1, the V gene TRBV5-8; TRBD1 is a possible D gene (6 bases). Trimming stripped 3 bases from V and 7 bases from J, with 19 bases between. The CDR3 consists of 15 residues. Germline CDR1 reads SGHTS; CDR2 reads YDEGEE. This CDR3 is CASSYLQGGVGEAFF. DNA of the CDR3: TGTGCCAGCAGCTACCTACAGGGTGGGGTGGGTGAAGCTTTCTTT.